The sequence of this T cell receptor (beta chain) was determined in a study of OX40 agonist ivuxolimab in advanced cancers. Study in general: An agonistic human IgG2 monoclonal antibody against OX40 (CD134) was given. Having had anti-PD-1, anti-PD-L1 or anti-CTLA-4 therapy before was allowed, and roughly 40% had some.

The CDR3 totals 14 residues. V lost 5 bases and J lost 0, with 9 bases in between. CDR1 is SGHVS, CDR2 FNYEAQ, per germline. As concerns this clone: Its target is unknown.

Repertoires were generated with immunoSEQ multiplex PCR, while TCRdb's copy carries only in-frame clones and drops some. The sample has about 20,000 clones; 75% to 90% are singletons. Findings of the study overall: Undetermined was the antigen specificity of the expanded peripheral T cells. Normalized T-cell clonal expansion was also low in a subset of nonresponders.

The source was CD4+ or CD8+ T cells sorted from blood, collected in a trial of the OX40 agonist ivuxolimab. The rearrangement uses TRBV7-6 and TRBJ2-3, with unresolved D. The source is an adult with an advanced solid tumor such as melanoma, head and neck, liver or kidney cancer. The CDR3 DNA sequence: TGTGCCAGCAGCCCGAGTGCTAGCACAGATACGCAGTATTTT. Protein sequence: CASSPSASTDTQYF.